One and the same sample provided the 28 T cell receptor beta chains below, sequenced in a study of T cell repertoires in cytomegalovirus infection. TCRdb independently ran MiXCR on the reads; one entry per CDR3 protein. This repertoire shows about 890,000 distinct CDR3 sequences, roughly 31% found once; its top ten account for 13%. The antigens these receptors bind are not known. The sequences come from cultured CD8+ T cells from PBMCs, collected from culture after CMV antigen stimulation. All receptors come from a human donor in good health (CMV status not recorded). Some clones in this sample may be carry-over from other donors' samples.

The chain employs TRBV3-1 and TRBJ2-5; maybe TRBD2 (5 bases). The V gene lost 1 base and the J gene lost 6 bases, with 21 bases spanning the gap. Germline loops: CDR1 LGHDT, CDR2 YNNKEL (reference sequence). CDR3 size: 17 residues. CDR3 sequence (DNA): TGTGCCAGCAGCCAAGCCCCGAACGGCCTAGCTCTGCAGACCCAGTACTTC. Its protein is CASSQAPNGLALQTQYF.

V and J are TRBV5-5 and TRBJ2-5; perhaps D is TRBD1 or TRBD2 (5 bases each). Trimming removed 1 base at V and 2 bases at J, with 12 bases between. The CDR3 is 15 amino acids. Germline V gives CDR1 SGHKS, CDR2 YYEKEE (reference sequence). The CDR3 region has the DNA TGTGCCAGCAGCTTGCCGGGGCTACCACAAGAGACCCAGTACTTC. It yields the protein CASSLPGLPQETQYF.

The rearrangement joins TRBV27 to TRBJ2-3; the D call may be TRBD1 or TRBD2 (6 bases each). The germline V gene encodes CDR1 MNHEY and CDR2 SMNVEV (reference sequence). The CDR3 totals 14 residues. V lost 8 bases to trimming and J lost 4 bases, with 16 bases between them. CDR3 region: CASSGAVLPDTQYF. The DNA of the CDR3 is TGTGCCAGCTCGGGGGCAGTCCTGCCAGATACGCAGTATTTT.

This clonotype occurred a few times. This rearrangement joins TRBV27 to TRBJ1-2, with D tentatively TRBD1 (5 bases). The germline V gene has CDR1 MNHEY and CDR2 SMNVEV (reference sequence). This CDR3 region has 13 residues. Trimming removed 3 bases from V and 7 bases from J, with 12 bases in between. The CDR3 here is CASSFSGAGGYTF. In nucleotides, the CDR3 is TGTGCCAGCAGTTTTTCCGGGGCTGGTGGCTACACCTTC.

The table lists this clonotype with a count of one. The chain links TRBV6-5 to TRBJ2-5, with a possible D match to TRBD1 (6 bases). The germline V and J ends were trimmed by 4 bases and 4 bases, with 19 bases remaining between them. This CDR3 has 16 amino acids. The germline gives CDR1 MNHEY, CDR2 SVGAGI. The CDR3 region has the DNA TGTGCCAGCAGTTCCCCCAGGGGCGAGGTCGGAGAGACCCAGTACTTC. Translated, it gives CASSSPRGEVGETQYF.

This clonotype was observed a handful of times. This chain joins TRBV24-1 and TRBJ2-5; D perhaps matches TRBD2 (6 bases). Deletions cut 0 bases from V and 2 bases from J, with 9 bases between. The CDR3 has 15 residues. From germline, CDR1 is KGHDR and CDR2 SFDVKD. Here the CDR3 reads CATSDLHAGQETQYF. In DNA form, the CDR3 reads TGTGCCACCAGTGATTTGCACGCGGGGCAAGAGACCCAGTACTTC.

The genes are TRBV4-3 and TRBJ2-3; 8 nucleotides align to TRBD1. V was clipped by 3 bases and J by 2 bases; unmatched bases: 10. Germline loops: CDR1 LGHNA, CDR2 YSLEER. This CDR3 has 17 amino acids. In DNA form, the CDR3 reads TGCGCCAGCAGCCACGACGCTGCGACAGGGGACACAGATACGCAGTATTTT. This codes for CASSHDAATGDTDTQYF.

This chain uses TRBV19 with TRBJ1-1, with TRBD1 matching over 11 bases. The CDR3 runs 19 residues. The trim removed 0 bases at V and 4 bases at J, leaving 13 bases unmatched. Germline V lookup: CDR1 LNHDA, CDR2 SQIVND (reference sequence). The CDR3 DNA follows: TGTGCCAGTAGTATAGATACGGACAGGGGGCCCAAAGTGAGCACTGAAGCTTTCTTT. Residues: CASSIDTDRGPKVSTEAFF.

V usage is TRBV27 and J usage is TRBJ2-1, with 10 bases aligning to TRBD2. CDR3 length equals 14 residues. V shed 5 bases, J shed 7 bases, and the junction held 5 bases outside the gene matches. The V gene's germline CDR1 is MNHEY and CDR2 SMNVEV (reference sequence). The chain's CDR3 is CASSPGTSENEQFF. The CDR3, as DNA: TGTGCCAGCAGTCCCGGGACTAGCGAGAATGAGCAGTTCTTC.

V usage is TRBV19 and J usage is TRBJ2-1; D gene uncertain. Germline loops: CDR1 LNHDA, CDR2 SQIVND (reference sequence). The CDR3 contains 14 residues. The V end was cut by 6 bases, the J end by 8 bases, with 17 bases between. The CDR3 loop is CASSNQLAGHEQFF. As DNA, the CDR3 is TGTGCCAGTAGCAATCAACTTGCCGGACATGAGCAGTTCTTC.

The chain carries TRBV6-2 or TRBV6-3 and TRBJ2-1, with unresolved D. Germline lookup yields CDR1 MNHEY and CDR2 SVGEGT. The CDR3 extends over 14 amino acids. Between the trimmed V and J ends, which lost 2 bases and 7 bases, there was a span of 12 bases. Here the CDR3 DNA reads TGTGCCAGCAGTTACGGTGGGCGCCAAAATGAGCAGTTCTTC. This sequence encodes CASSYGGRQNEQFF.

CDR3: CASSFGDRGMTQYF. The CDR3 nucleotides read TGTGCCAGCAGTTTTGGAGACAGGGGAATGACCCAGTACTTC. The chain has TRBV27 and TRBJ2-5, with 8 bases identical to TRBD1. Looked up from germline, CDR1 is MNHEY and CDR2 is SMNVEV (reference sequence). J lost 7 bases, V lost 3 bases, and 7 bases had no gene match. The CDR3 extends over 14 amino acids.

The CDR3 protein is CASSSTGTEYEKLFF. The CDR3 DNA reads as TGTGCCAGCAGCTCGACCGGGACCGAGTATGAAAAACTGTTTTTT. This rearrangement joins TRBV7-4 to TRBJ1-4; TRBD1 might be the D (5 bases). V was shortened by 4 bases and J by 6 bases, with 15 bases between the two germline ends. The CDR3 runs 15 residues. Germline values: CDR1 SGHVT, CDR2 SQSDAQ.

This clonotype has just one count. V and J are TRBV5-5 and TRBJ2-7, with 9 nucleotides matching TRBD1. V lost 0 bases, J lost 3 bases, and 4 bases stayed unmatched. This CDR3 contains 15 residues. Germline-derived CDR1 and CDR2 are SGHKS and YYEKEE (reference sequence). For the CDR3, the DNA is TGTGCCAGCAGCTTGGACAGGGGGCTCGGCTACGAGCAGTACGTC. Translated, it gives CASSLDRGLGYEQYV.

A word on this clonotype: A much larger clone lies a single base off, so this may be a read error. The chain recombines TRBV12-3 or TRBV12-4 with TRBJ1-2, with a possible D match to TRBD1 (6 bases). The CDR3 extends over 19 amino acids. The CDR3 region has the DNA TGTGCCAGCAGTTTAATTTGGAGGGCAGGGGCGATAATCCCCTATGCCTACACCTTC. It specifies CASSLIWRAGAIIPYAYTF.

The chain couples TRBV7-9 to TRBJ2-7; either TRBD1 or TRBD2 may fit D (5 bases each). Trimming pared 1 base from V and 7 bases from J, leaving 11 bases between. The CDR3 is 13 amino acids. The germline gives CDR1 SEHNR, CDR2 FQNEAQ (reference sequence). The CDR3: CASSLGGAAEQYV. DNA for the CDR3: TGTGCCAGCAGCTTAGGAGGGGCGGCTGAGCAGTACGTC.

The chain's CDR3 is CASKEELLSSYEQYV. The CDR3 bases are TGTGCCAGCAAGGAGGAACTCCTGAGCTCCTACGAGCAGTACGTC. The chain recombines TRBV2 with TRBJ2-7; TRBD2 is a possible D gene (5 bases). The CDR3 length is 15 residues. V shed 7 bases and J shed 0 bases, with 16 bases lying between them. Looked up from germline, CDR1 is SNHLY and CDR2 is FYNNEI.

This clonotype was detected many times. J is TRBJ2-7 and V is TRBV7-2, with 8 bases that match TRBD1. Germline trimming cut 3 bases from V and 3 bases from J; bases unmatched to any gene: 10. From germline, CDR1 is SGHTA and CDR2 FQGNSA. CDR3 length equals 16 residues. CDR3 region: CASSFDRQGRSYEQYF. The CDR3 region has the DNA TGTGCCAGCAGCTTTGATAGACAGGGGCGGAGCTACGAGCAGTACTTC.

This clonotype was counted at least ten times. This chain links TRBV6-1 with TRBJ2-7, with D maybe TRBD1 (6 bases). V was clipped by 6 bases and J by 2 bases, with 17 bases between them. CDR1 MNHNS and CDR2 SASEGT come from the germline V gene. The CDR3 consists of 15 residues. CDR3 region: CASRGLGQLTYEQYV. The CDR3 nucleotides are TGTGCCAGCAGGGGCCTGGGACAACTCACCTACGAGCAGTACGTC.

This sequence joins TRBV6-6 and TRBJ1-5; no clear D. The V gene lost 2 bases and the J gene lost 0 bases, with 8 bases spanning the gap. The CDR3 is 15 amino acids. Per the germline V gene, CDR1 is MNHNY and CDR2 is SVGAGI (reference sequence). CDR3 sequence (DNA): TGTGCCAGCAGTTACGTACAGTCTAGCAATCAGCCCCAGCATTTT. Translating it yields CASSYVQSSNQPQHF.

In this sample, this clonotype turned up many times. J is TRBJ2-5 and V is TRBV6-6, with TRBD2 as a possible D gene (5 bases). CDR1 MNHNY and CDR2 SVGAGI come from the germline V gene (reference sequence). The CDR3 has 14 residues. CDR3 DNA sequence: TGTGGAGTGGCTGCGGGTTTTATGTCGGAGACCCAGTACTTC. Amino acids: CGVAAGFMSETQYF.

The table lists this clonotype with a few counts. The chain is built from TRBV7-6 and TRBJ2-5; D not resolved. With 1 base removed from V and 7 bases from J, the gap between germline ends came to 7 bases. This CDR3 has 12 amino acids. Germline V CDR1 and CDR2: SGHVS, FNYEAQ. The DNA of the CDR3 is TGTGCCAGCAGCTTAGGGATTGGGACCCAGTACTTC. This translates into CASSLGIGTQYF.

V usage is TRBV10-3 and J usage is TRBJ1-2; D perhaps matches TRBD1 (5 bases). Germline lookup yields CDR1 ENHRY and CDR2 SYGVKD. Trimming took 0 bases from V and 3 from J, leaving 8 bases between them. This CDR3 region has 14 residues. CDR3 region: CAISESRGDYGYTF. As DNA, the CDR3 is TGTGCCATCAGTGAGTCGAGAGGGGACTATGGCTACACCTTC.

This clonotype was observed a few times. The chain is built from TRBV7-2 and TRBJ2-2; perhaps TRBD1 as D (5 bases). The CDR3 totals 15 residues. V lost 0 bases and J lost 1, with 6 bases in between. Germline assignment: CDR1 SGHTA and CDR2 FQGNSA. CDR3 residues: CASSLATGNTGELFF. The CDR3 bases are TGTGCCAGCAGCTTAGCTACAGGGAACACCGGGGAGCTGTTTTTT.

This chain joins TRBV27 and TRBJ2-7; 9 nucleotides agree with TRBD1. Germline V CDR1 and CDR2: MNHEY, SMNVEV (reference sequence). The J segment lost 5 bases and the V segment lost 3 bases, leaving 2 bases of the junction unmatched. CDR3 length equals 13 residues. CDR3 coding DNA: TGTGCCAGCAGTTTTGGGACAGGGAACGAGCAGTACTTC. Its translation is CASSFGTGNEQYF.

The rearrangement joins TRBV27 to TRBJ1-4, with D perhaps TRBD1 (5 bases). V was pared by 10 bases and J by 7 bases, with 16 bases between. The CDR3 extends over 13 amino acids. CDR1 and CDR2 (germline): MNHEY, SMNVEV (reference sequence). Here the CDR3 DNA reads TGTGCCACCTCAGGGCTCGACCGTGAAAAACTGTTTTTT. As protein: CATSGLDREKLFF.

The chain recombines TRBV5-6 with TRBJ2-3, with D maybe TRBD2 (6 bases). This CDR3 spans 16 amino acids. With 2 bases removed from V and 5 bases from J, the gap between germline ends came to 18 bases. In germline, CDR1 is SGHDT, CDR2 YYEEEE. In DNA form, the CDR3 reads TGTGCCAGCAGCTTCGGAGCCGGGACTTGGGGAGATACGCAGTATTTT. Translation gives CASSFGAGTWGDTQYF. Based on the CDR3 plus reference TRBV5-6 and TRBJ2-3, the full variable domain is DAGVTQSPTHLIKTRGQQVTLRCSPKSGHDTVSWYQQALGQGPQFIFQYYEEEERQRGNFPDRFSGHQFPNYSSELNVNALLLGDSALYLCASSFGAGTWGDTQYFGPGTRLTVL.

This clonotype was picked up a small number of times. The CDR3 DNA follows: TGTGCCAGCAGCCGCGACGACTACGAGCAGTACGTC. This translates into CASSRDDYEQYV. The V gene is TRBV28, the J gene TRBJ2-7; no definite D call. The CDR3 is 12 amino acids. V lost 6 bases, J lost 3 bases, and 9 bases lay in between. CDR1 is MDHEN and CDR2 is SYDVKM in the germline V gene.